This note documents a single T cell receptor (beta chain) sequence. The antigen is unknown. The conserved final phenylalanine or tryptophan is absent from the CDR3, which likely points to a read error. The sample comes from a study of breast tumors, draining lymph nodes, adjacent tissues. Findings of the study overall: Data only fit, rather than demonstrated, lymph node origin of most tumor T cells. Data fit most tumor T cells coming from lymph node, expanding in tumor. Tumors had less TCR diversity than lymph nodes, more than nontumor tissue.

TCRdb recomputed calls from the multiplex PCR reads with MiXCR, one row per CDR3 protein. The repertoire consists of about 63,000 distinct CDR3 sequences, with around 52% occurring once and the leading ten covering around 20%. V shed 2 bases, J shed 4 bases, and the junction held 5 bases outside the gene matches. The germline gives CDR1 SGHTA, CDR2 FQGNSA. The CDR3 contains 15 residues. V and J are TRBV7-2 and TRBJ2-3, with TRBD2 matching over 8 bases. Specimen: breast tumor tissue. The clonotype originates from a female donor with breast cancer. Some clones in this sample may be carry-over from other donors' samples. CDR3 sequence (DNA): TGTGCCAGCAGCTTAAAGCGGGAGAGTCCAGATACGCAGTATCTT. Protein: CASSLKRESPDTQYL.